This passage covers 19 T cell receptor beta chains from one sample sequenced in a study of vaccination and CD4 T cells after COVID-19. Cultured CD4+ T cell DNA was sequenced using the Oncomine TCR Beta short-read assay. In TCRdb, the PCR reads were re-called with MiXCR into one record per CDR3 protein. The sample yields roughly 20,000 distinct CDR3 sequences, 40% to 55% seen once. For these TCRs, the target antigens are not known. Treatment specified: roughly nine-day PBMC culture with coronavirus spike peptide pools or control peptides (ViraFEST assay). The sample in question was CD4+ T cells from blood, cultured in vitro, obtained after SARS-CoV-2 vaccination. These TCRs come from a human donor who had recovered from COVID-19.

There are a few counts of this clonotype. The rearrangement links TRBV30 to TRBJ2-5; 9 bases fit TRBD1. The V gene end was trimmed by 5 bases and the J gene end by 1 base; junction bases not matched to a gene: 2. CDR3 length: 13 amino acids. Germline V gene lookup returns CDR1 GTSNPN and CDR2 SVGIG (reference sequence). Written as DNA, the CDR3 is TGTGCCTGGGAGACAGGGGGCCAAGAGACCCAGTACTTC. Its protein product is CAWETGGQETQYF.

This clonotype was detected a few times. The chain carries TRBV20-1 and TRBJ1-5, with a weak D call TRBD1 (6 bases). The length of the CDR3 is 11 residues. The V gene lost 4 bases and the J gene lost 12 bases, with 13 bases spanning the gap. CDR1 DFQATT and CDR2 SNEGSKA come from the germline V gene (reference sequence). The CDR3 reads CSAIGQRLQHF. CDR3 bases: TGCAGTGCTATCGGACAGCGTCTCCAGCATTTT.

The CDR3 sequence: CASSAKRRGETQYF. CDR3 in DNA: TGTGCCAGCAGCGCCAAAAGGAGAGGGGAGACCCAGTACTTC. The J gene is TRBJ2-5, the V gene TRBV7-8, with a tentative D call TRBD2 (5 bases). CDR3 length equals 14 residues. The germline V gene has CDR1 SGHVS and CDR2 FQNEAQ. V shed 5 bases and J shed 5 bases, with 15 bases lying between them. Looking up the rest from reference TRBV7-8 and TRBJ2-5 gives the full variable domain: GAGVSQSPRYKVAKRGQDVALRCDPISGHVSLFWYQQALGQGPEFLTYFQNEAQLDKSGLPSDRFFAERPEGSVSTLKIQRTQQEDSAVYLCASSAKRRGETQYFGPGTRLLVL.

This sequence joins TRBV9 and TRBJ2-5, with 7 nucleotides matching TRBD1. V was clipped by 6 bases and J by 1 base; unmatched bases: 9. The CDR3 runs to 15 residues. The germline V gene encodes CDR1 SGDLS and CDR2 YYNGEE. The CDR3 reads CASTKGADRQETQYF. CDR3 nucleotides: TGTGCCAGCACCAAGGGGGCCGACCGCCAAGAGACCCAGTACTTC.

V and J are TRBV6-5 and TRBJ1-5, with a possible D match to TRBD1 (6 bases). Germline V lookup: CDR1 MNHEY, CDR2 SVGAGI. There are 16 residues in the CDR3. The V and J ends lost 2 bases and 1 base respectively, with 12 bases between them. CDR3 loop: CASSYPTGFSNQPQHF. CDR3 DNA sequence: TGTGCCAGCAGTTACCCTACAGGGTTCAGCAATCAGCCCCAGCATTTT.

The genes are TRBV29-1 and TRBJ1-2; weak D call: TRBD1 (5 bases). Germline V gene data show CDR1 as SQVTM and CDR2 as ANQGSEA. The CDR3 is made up of 12 amino acids. Trimming removed 3 bases at V and 4 bases at J, with 9 bases between. The CDR3 DNA sequence: TGCAGCGTTGATCTGGGGGGCTATGGCTACACCTTC. It is translated as CSVDLGGYGYTF.

This clonotype has a handful of counts. This rearrangement joins TRBV7-9 to TRBJ2-6, with 9 bases matching TRBD1. This CDR3 is 16 amino acids long. The V and J ends lost 5 bases and 4 bases, in that order; junction bases with no gene match: 6. Germline lookup yields CDR1 SEHNR and CDR2 FQNEAQ (reference sequence). The DNA for the CDR3 is TGTGCCAGCAGCACAGGGGGCACAGGGGGGGCCAACGTCCTGACTTTC. It specifies CASSTGGTGGANVLTF.

This clonotype was observed once. This chain joins TRBV24-1 and TRBJ1-1; D remains ambiguous. This CDR3 spans 9 amino acids. The V and J ends lost 12 bases and 3 bases respectively, with 4 bases between them. CDR1 KGHDR and CDR2 SFDVKD come from the germline V gene. This CDR3 reads CAADTEAFF. In DNA form, the CDR3 reads TGTGCCGCCGACACTGAAGCTTTCTTT.

This clonotype rates as large (0.1 to 1%). The chain carries TRBV6-1 and TRBJ1-2, with TRBD1 matching over 8 bases. Germline V gene lookup returns CDR1 MNHNS and CDR2 SASEGT. The CDR3 spans 13 residues. Losses at the gene ends were 9 bases for V and 0 bases for J; bases not matched to a gene: 3. The chain's CDR3 is CASGQGANYGYTF. The CDR3 nucleotides are TGTGCCAGTGGACAGGGCGCTAACTATGGCTACACCTTC.

The chain links TRBV11-2 to TRBJ2-1; possibly TRBD2 for D (5 bases). The germline gives CDR1 SGHAT, CDR2 FQNNGV. This CDR3 has 14 amino acids. V gave up 1 base and J gave up 4 bases, with 8 bases separating them. CDR3 nucleotide sequence: TGTGCCAGCAGCTTAGCTCCGGGATACAATGAGCAGTTCTTC. Amino acids: CASSLAPGYNEQFF.

The DNA for the CDR3 is TGCAGTGCTAGAGATCGGACTAGCGGGGTAGAGACCCAGTACTTC. It yields the protein CSARDRTSGVETQYF. This sequence joins TRBV20-1 and TRBJ2-5, with 12 bases matching TRBD2. Germline CDR1 DFQATT, CDR2 SNEGSKA (reference sequence). This CDR3 has 15 amino acids. V was clipped by 0 bases and J by 4 bases; unmatched bases: 3.

The V and J genes are TRBV4-3 and TRBJ2-3, with D perhaps TRBD1 (6 bases). The germline CDR1 and CDR2 sequences are LGHNA and YSLEER. This CDR3 has 15 residues. V lost 0 bases and J 6 bases, leaving 13 bases between the germline ends. Here the CDR3 reads CASSQEGAGADTQYF. CDR3 nucleotide sequence: TGCGCCAGCAGCCAAGAGGGGGCAGGCGCGGATACGCAGTATTTT.

This clonotype ranks as medium-sized. The chain links TRBV28 to TRBJ2-3; either TRBD1 or TRBD2 may supply D (6 bases each). CDR1 and CDR2 from the germline V gene are MDHEN and SYDVKM. This CDR3 spans 15 amino acids. V was pared by 5 bases and J by 3 bases, with 15 bases between. CDR3 residues: CASSLQGGGTDTQYF. Written as DNA, the CDR3 is TGTGCCAGCAGTCTACAGGGAGGTGGGACAGATACGCAGTATTTT.

This clonotype has more than one count but fewer than ten. The chain uses TRBV4-1 and TRBJ1-1; no firm D call. The CDR3 runs to 16 residues. CDR1 and CDR2 from the germline V gene are MGHRA and YSYEKL. V was trimmed by 2 bases and J by 0 bases, leaving 13 bases between them. CDR3 in DNA: TGCGCCAGCAGCCAACGTAAGTTCCCCATGAACACTGAAGCTTTCTTT. The encoded protein is CASSQRKFPMNTEAFF.

This clonotype was counted only a few times. The chain has TRBV7-9 and TRBJ1-1; D not resolved. From germline, CDR1 is SEHNR and CDR2 FQNEAQ (reference sequence). The CDR3 loop spans 13 amino acids. Trimming left V 4 bases short and J 4 bases short, with 10 bases between. The CDR3 DNA reads TGTGCCAGCAGCTCCCTCCGCGGCACTGAAGCTTTCTTT. It specifies CASSSLRGTEAFF.

The gene calls are TRBV6-2 or TRBV6-3 and TRBJ2-5; 7 positions match TRBD1. This CDR3 is 14 amino acids long. Unmatched junction bases numbered 9, after V lost 6 bases and J lost 5 bases. Germline CDR1 MNHEY, CDR2 SVGEGT. DNA of the CDR3: TGTGCCAGCAGAATCTCAGGGGGTGGGGAGACCCAGTACTTC. It is translated as CASRISGGGETQYF.

The chain is built from TRBV4-3 and TRBJ1-1; D gene ambiguous. V lost 0 bases and J lost 3, with 8 bases in between. The CDR3 has 14 amino acids. Germline CDR1 reads LGHNA; CDR2 reads YSLEER. The CDR3 loop is CASSQDLVDTEAFF. In nucleotides, the CDR3 is TGCGCCAGCAGCCAAGATCTTGTCGACACTGAAGCTTTCTTT.

The V gene is TRBV20-1, the J gene TRBJ2-1; D gene uncertain. Germline CDR1 and CDR2: DFQATT and SNEGSKA (reference sequence). This CDR3 has 15 amino acids. Trimming pared 0 bases from V and 0 bases from J, leaving 9 bases between. CDR3 region: CSARDPPSSYNEQFF. CDR3 sequence (DNA): TGCAGTGCTAGAGATCCCCCCAGCTCCTACAATGAGCAGTTCTTC.

This clonotype was counted between two and nine times. The chain carries TRBV6-1 and TRBJ1-6; D uncertain. CDR3 length: 14 amino acids. The germline CDR1 and CDR2 sequences are MNHNS and SASEGT. Trimming took off 5 bases at V and 4 bases at J, with 9 bases between the two ends. The CDR3 coding sequence is TGTGCCAGCAGTCGGACGGATTATAATTCACCCCTCCACTTT. The encoded protein is CASSRTDYNSPLHF.